A single sample is the source of the 5 T cell receptor beta chains below, sequenced in a study of blood T cell repertoires in COVID-19. Some clones are missing from TCRdb's copy, which holds only in-frame ones; the method was immunoSEQ multiplex PCR. Altogether 110,000 to 150,000 clones are present, 85% being singletons, with the ten largest covering 6.2%. Sequenced: PBMCs or T cells enriched from blood (not recorded which). The receptors were sampled from a woman between 40 and 55 years old who had recovered from COVID-19.

The V gene is TRBV6-5, the J gene TRBJ1-1; possibly TRBD1 for D (6 bases). Trimming left V 10 bases short and J 2 bases short, with 11 bases between. The CDR3 is 12 residues long. From germline, CDR1 is MNHEY and CDR2 SVGAGI. The CDR3 loop reads CATLTGNTEAFF. The CDR3 nucleotides read TGTGCCACCTTGACAGGCAACACTGAAGCTTTCTTT.

The rearrangement joins TRBV3-1 (or the pseudogene TRBV3-2) to TRBJ2-7, with D perhaps matching TRBD2 (6 bases). Germline-derived CDR1 and CDR2 are LGHDT and YNNKEL (reference sequence). This CDR3 comprises 15 residues. V lost 1 base, J lost 2 bases, and 12 bases lay in between. The CDR3 spells CASSQGRSGAYEQYF. DNA of the CDR3: TGTGCCAGCAGCCAAGGGAGATCGGGGGCCTACGAGCAGTACTTC.

The chain carries TRBV9 and TRBJ1-2, with 11 nucleotides matching TRBD1. J gave up 8 bases and V 4 bases, and 4 bases lay outside the gene matches. Germline V gene sequence: CDR1 SGDLS, CDR2 YYNGEE. The CDR3 runs 13 residues. CDR3 region: CASSSGQGAGYTF. The CDR3 DNA reads as TGTGCCAGCAGCTCAGGACAGGGGGCAGGCTACACCTTC.

The chain uses TRBV9 and TRBJ1-1; D possibly corresponds to TRBD1 (5 bases). The CDR3 has 13 residues. Trimming took off 3 bases at V and 4 bases at J, with 10 bases between the two ends. Germline-derived CDR1 and CDR2 are SGDLS and YYNGEE. CDR3 region: CASSGRGGTEAFF. Here the CDR3 DNA reads TGTGCCAGCAGCGGGCGGGGGGGCACTGAAGCTTTCTTT.

V gene TRBV15 combines with J gene TRBJ2-7, with TRBD1 identical over 7 bases. The CDR3 totals 13 residues. V shed 6 bases, J shed 3 bases, and the junction held 5 bases outside the gene matches. Looked up from germline, CDR1 is LNHNV and CDR2 is YYDKDF (reference sequence). The DNA for the CDR3 is TGTGCCACCAGTGTTCAGGGGGACTACGAGCAGTACTTC. It translates to CATSVQGDYEQYF.